Listed below are T cell receptor beta chains from one sample, sequenced in a study of cytomegalovirus exposure and HLA in healthy donors. Profiling relied on immunoSEQ multiplex PCR, and the TCRdb table lists in-frame clones only, not all of them. The profile shows more than 200,000 clones, around 83% of them singletons. The sample taken for sequencing was PBMCs. The receptors come from a girl aged 10-17 years in good health and CMV-seronegative. Both conserved end residues are part of each CDR3. The D gene is left open where the match is weak. Expanded clones get a size class; other rows say once, few or many, or leave the size out.

clone size	J gene	D gene	V gene	CDR3 protein	CDR3 DNA
NA	TRBJ1-3	NA	TRBV15	CATSRDPTGGNTIYF	TGTGCCACCAGCAGAGATCCGACAGGAGGAAACACCATATATTTT
NA	TRBJ2-4	NA	TRBV29-1	CSVVDSKNIQYF	TGCAGCGTTGTGGACTCCAAAAACATTCAGTACTTC
few	TRBJ1-1	NA	TRBV7-3	CASSLNPGDNEAFF	TGTGCCAGCAGCTTAAATCCAGGGGACAATGAAGCTTTCTTT
NA	TRBJ2-5	NA	TRBV2	CASSDLRDGRETQYF	TGTGCCAGCAGTGATTTGAGGGATGGTAGGGAGACCCAGTACTTC
NA	TRBJ1-4	NA	TRBV15	CATSLTGATNEKLFF	TGTGCCACCAGCCTAACAGGCGCAACTAATGAAAAACTGTTTTTT
once	TRBJ2-7	NA	TRBV9	CASSVGGTGSYEQYF	TGTGCCAGCAGCGTAGGGGGTACAGGGTCCTACGAGCAGTACTTC
NA	TRBJ2-5	NA	TRBV7-2	CASSFTRGQYF	TGTGCCAGCAGCTTCACGCGTGGCCAGTACTTC
NA	TRBJ1-1	TRBD1	TRBV4-2	CASSQEHAGGGSGKAFF	TGTGCCAGCAGCCAAGAACATGCAGGGGGCGGTAGTGGCAAGGCTTTCTTT
NA	TRBJ2-2	TRBD2	TRBV6-5	CASSLPSGRGELFF	TGTGCCAGCAGCCTTCCTAGCGGGAGGGGGGAGCTGTTTTTT
NA	TRBJ1-3	NA	TRBV28	CASSRGSISGNTIYF	TGTGCCAGCAGTCGTGGGAGTATCTCTGGAAACACCATATATTTT
few	TRBJ1-4	NA	TRBV6-5	CASRRNRDADEKLFF	TGTGCCAGCAGACGAAACAGGGACGCGGATGAAAAACTGTTTTTT
few	TRBJ1-3	NA	TRBV28	CASSIAGNTIYF	TGTGCCAGCAGTATCGCTGGAAACACCATATATTTT
once	TRBJ2-1	TRBD2	TRBV7-9	CASSLTLARLNEQFF	TGTGCCAGCAGCTTAACACTAGCGCGTCTCAATGAGCAGTTCTTC
NA	TRBJ2-7	NA	TRBV5-4	CASSLGRRVSYEQYF	TGTGCCAGCAGCCTCGGACGGCGGGTTTCCTACGAGCAGTACTTC
NA	TRBJ2-7	NA	TRBV2	CASRPGYEQYF	TGTGCCAGCAGGCCAGGGTACGAGCAGTACTTC
NA	TRBJ1-2	TRBD1	TRBV6-4	CASSPTGNYGYTF	TGTGCCAGCAGTCCGACAGGGAACTATGGCTACACCTTC
NA	TRBJ2-3	NA	TRBV6-5	CASRGLYTDTQYF	TGTGCCAGCAGGGGACTTTATACAGATACGCAGTATTTT
NA	TRBJ2-3	TRBD1	TRBV5-1	CASSDRQGSTDTQYF	TGCGCCAGCAGCGATCGACAGGGGAGCACAGATACGCAGTATTTT
NA	TRBJ2-7	TRBD1	TRBV6-6	CASSPRTGERSYEQYF	TGTGCCAGCAGTCCTCGGACAGGGGAAAGGTCCTACGAGCAGTACTTC
NA	TRBJ2-1	NA	TRBV4-2	CASSQDPGGTGSYNEQFF	TGTGCCAGCAGCCAAGATCCCGGGGGGACAGGCTCCTACAATGAGCAGTTCTTC
NA	TRBJ2-6	TRBD1	TRBV6-5	CASGTGGYGANVLTF	TGTGCCAGCGGGACAGGGGGCTATGGGGCCAACGTCCTGACTTTC
once	TRBJ2-7	TRBD2	TRBV28	CASSRRGGTYEQYF	TGTGCCAGCAGTAGAAGGGGAGGGACCTACGAGCAGTACTTC
NA	TRBJ1-4	NA	TRBV4-2	CASSQVPRSLTDPTNEKLFF	TGTGCCAGCAGCCAAGTACCCCGAAGCTTGACAGACCCAACTAATGAAAAACTGTTTTTT